Below, one T cell receptor beta chain is given with its context. No antigen is known for it. This sample was taken from a study of T cell responses to AZD1222 COVID-19 vaccine. Study outcomes and limitations: Regions 160-218 and 743-854 dominated among vaccine-associated CD4 TCRs spanning spike. At study baseline, merely roughly 6 AZD1222 recipients were seropositive. Reports indicate that nearly half of spike-specific TCRs are directed at unmutated variant regions.

Assay: immunoSEQ multiplex PCR; the TCRdb copy retains only in-frame clones and omits some. Seen here are some 120,000 clones, approximately 83% observed once, and the top ten hold roughly 3.7%. The CDR3 totals 14 residues. CDR1 SGHAT and CDR2 FQNNGV come from the germline V gene. J was trimmed by 10 bases and V by 3 bases; bases with no gene match: 9. The J gene is TRBJ1-1, the V gene TRBV11-2; TRBD1 agrees at 9 bases. The origin of this receptor is an adult in good health. This sample comprised peripheral blood, obtained on day 0 of MenACWY control vaccination. CDR3 region: CASSFLGTGRGAFF. CDR3 in DNA: TGTGCCAGCAGCTTCCTCGGGACAGGGCGTGGAGCTTTCTTT.